The rows below give T cell receptor beta chains drawn from one sample of a study of a mutant IDH1 vaccine in newly diagnosed glioma. Data came from immunoSEQ multiplex PCR; TCRdb stores just in-frame clones and leaves some out. The sample consists of about 40,000 clones, roughly 84% of them appearing once. Their cognate antigens are unknown. The sequences come from PBMCs, collected from a glioma patient whose treatment included an IDH1 peptide vaccine. Receptor source: a man aged 35-49 years with glioma. Each CDR3 is given without its conserved first and last residue. Fields, in order: J gene, V gene, CDR3 protein.

J: TRBJ1-2; V: TRBV4-2; CDR3: ASSQGRETNYGYT
J: TRBJ2-3; V: TRBV2; CDR3: ASSYGTPRIREGRLNIHTQY
J: TRBJ2-7; V: TRBV20-1; CDR3: SDATSGRQY
J: TRBJ2-2; V: TRBV14; CDR3: ASSLGALRTGELF
J: TRBJ2-4; V: TRBV4-3; CDR3: ASSQGLGQGNIQY
J: TRBJ2-3; V: TRBV5-4; CDR3: ASSFLAGPQDTQY
J: TRBJ1-4; V: TRBV9; CDR3: ASQAGTANEKLF
J: TRBJ2-7; V: TRBV6-5; CDR3: ASSYIAGSSYEQY
J: TRBJ1-2; V: TRBV7-9; CDR3: ASSTRATNYGYT
J: TRBJ2-7; V: TRBV6-5; CDR3: ASGATYEQY
J: TRBJ2-5; V: TRBV2; CDR3: ASIPRGERGTQY
J: TRBJ2-7; V: TRBV5-4; CDR3: ASSLDGGSSYEQY
J: TRBJ2-7; V: TRBV7-8; CDR3: ASSAPQSAYEQY
J: TRBJ2-3; V: TRBV4-2; CDR3: ASSQVSAEGTDTQY
J: TRBJ1-5; V: TRBV10-3; CDR3: AISESGARYGQPQH
J: TRBJ2-1; V: TRBV27; CDR3: ASTSGLEQF
J: TRBJ2-1; V: TRBV29-1; CDR3: SVLGRDSSSNEQF
J: TRBJ2-1; V: TRBV5-1; CDR3: ASSFARGSYNEQF
J: TRBJ2-1; V: TRBV10-2; CDR3: ATRLAGEDEQF
J: TRBJ1-4; V: TRBV9; CDR3: ASSDLAGQANEKLF
J: TRBJ2-1; V: TRBV2; CDR3: ASRKREGLGEQF
J: TRBJ2-5; V: TRBV6-4; CDR3: ASSRQGGGQETQY
J: TRBJ2-7; V: TRBV27; CDR3: ASSLWGSSSYEQY
J: TRBJ2-1; V: TRBV9; CDR3: ASSPTSGSDEQF
J: TRBJ2-5; V: TRBV19; CDR3: ASNPSGQGRAETQY
J: TRBJ2-6; V: TRBV2; CDR3: ASRPQGAGGANVLT
J: TRBJ2-5; V: TRBV21-1; CDR3: ASSRPQGQETQY